This T cell receptor beta chain stems from a study of OX40 agonist ivuxolimab in advanced cancers. The ends were cut back, 5 bases at V and 6 bases at J, with 17 bases in the middle. Germline V gene data show CDR1 as SGHVS and CDR2 as FQNEAQ. The CDR3 totals 14 residues. Patients with a history of autoimmune disease or on systemic immunosuppression were excluded. TCRdb's table, derived via immunoSEQ multiplex PCR, lists solely in-frame clones and lacks some. This table has approximately 89,000 clones, roughly 93% appearing once. The sequence came from an adult with an advanced solid tumor such as melanoma, head and neck, liver or kidney cancer. This material consisted of CD4+ or CD8+ T cells sorted from blood, taken in a trial of the OX40 agonist ivuxolimab. This sequence joins TRBV7-8 and TRBJ2-7; D unresolved. The CDR3, as DNA: TGTGCCAGCAGCCCAGTTGGGCATCTCCGCGAGCAGTACTTC. The encoded protein is CASSPVGHLREQYF.